A selection of T cell receptor beta chains follows, all from one sample in a study of CD8+CD57+ T cells in acquired aplastic anemia. TCRdb re-analysed the reads in MiXCR, keeping a single row per CDR3 protein. This table holds around 230,000 distinct CDR3 sequences, roughly 57% found once. The sequenced sample was sorted CD4+, CD8+, or CD8+CD57+ T cells (not recorded which) from PBMCs. The receptors stem from a human donor in good health. Both conserved end residues are part of each CDR3. The order of the fields is CDR3 DNA, CDR3 protein, clone size, V gene, J gene, D gene. D genes are given only for firm matches. For some rows the clone size is stated as once, few or many, or as a class when expanded; others skip it.

DNA: TGTGCCAGCAGCGTAGCAGGGAATAATTCACCCCTCCACTTT; CDR3: CASSVAGNNSPLHF; size: once; V: TRBV9; J: TRBJ1-6; D: -
DNA: TGTGCCAGCAGCGGCCCCGGACTAGCGGGAGGCGAGCAGTACTTC; CDR3: CASSGPGLAGGEQYF; size: many; V: TRBV7-9; J: TRBJ2-7; D: TRBD2
DNA: TGTGCCAGCAGTAAGGACAGGGGAGGCGGTGGCTCACCCCTCCACTTT; CDR3: CASSKDRGGGGSPLHF; size: -; V: TRBV7-2; J: TRBJ1-6; D: TRBD1
DNA: TGTGCCAGCAGCCTGGGACAGTCCTACGAGCAGTACTTC; CDR3: CASSLGQSYEQYF; size: many; V: TRBV5-8; J: TRBJ2-7; D: TRBD1
DNA: TGCAGTGCTAGAGGAGGGGTAGCGGGGGACTTCCAAGAGACCCAGTACTTC; CDR3: CSARGGVAGDFQETQYF; size: many; V: TRBV20-1; J: TRBJ2-5; D: TRBD2
DNA: TGTGCCAGCAGCCTGTCTGGCGGCCCCCAAGAGACCCAGTACTTC; CDR3: CASSLSGGPQETQYF; size: -; V: TRBV7-9; J: TRBJ2-5; D: -
DNA: TGTGCCACCAGTGAATACAGGGGATATGGCTACACCTTC; CDR3: CATSEYRGYGYTF; size: -; V: TRBV24-1; J: TRBJ1-2; D: TRBD1
DNA: TGTGCCAGCAGCGTAACCGGGCATAGCACAGATACGCAGTATTTT; CDR3: CASSVTGHSTDTQYF; size: many; V: TRBV9; J: TRBJ2-3; D: -
DNA: TGTGCCAGCAGCTTAAGGCCTAGCGGGGGGAACACAGATACGCAGTATTTT; CDR3: CASSLRPSGGNTDTQYF; size: -; V: TRBV7-3; J: TRBJ2-3; D: TRBD2
DNA: TGTGCCAGCAGCTTGGCACGGCCGAATCAGCCCCAGCATTTT; CDR3: CASSLARPNQPQHF; size: many; V: TRBV7-9; J: TRBJ1-5; D: -
DNA: TGTGCCAGCAGCTTAGATGAGGGTTTCTTGGAGACCCAGTACTTC; CDR3: CASSLDEGFLETQYF; size: few; V: TRBV7-8; J: TRBJ2-5; D: -
DNA: TGCAGTGCTGGGGAGACAGGGAGCTACGAGCAGTACTTC; CDR3: CSAGETGSYEQYF; size: -; V: TRBV20-1; J: TRBJ2-7; D: TRBD1
DNA: TGTGCCAGCACCTGGGTTGCGAACACCGGGGAGCTGTTTTTT; CDR3: CASTWVANTGELFF; size: -; V: TRBV7-8; J: TRBJ2-2; D: -
DNA: TGTGCCACCAGCAGAAACCCTAGCGGCACAGATACGCAGTATTTT; CDR3: CATSRNPSGTDTQYF; size: few; V: TRBV15; J: TRBJ2-3; D: -
DNA: TGTGCCGCTCTCCGGGACTCCGGACCCTACGAGCAGTACTTC; CDR3: CAALRDSGPYEQYF; size: few; V: TRBV27; J: TRBJ2-7; D: -
DNA: TGCAGTGCTAGTACTGGACGGATTTCCGAGCAGTACTTC; CDR3: CSASTGRISEQYF; size: -; V: TRBV20-1; J: TRBJ2-7; D: -
DNA: TGTGCCAGCACCCTTCGACCCAGAGAGGGGACCCAGTACTTC; CDR3: CASTLRPREGTQYF; size: few; V: TRBV7-6; J: TRBJ2-5; D: -
DNA: TGCAGCGTTGAAAGCGGGAGCTCCTACGAGCAGTACTTC; CDR3: CSVESGSSYEQYF; size: many; V: TRBV29-1; J: TRBJ2-7; D: TRBD2
DNA: TGTGCCAGCAGCCCCCAGGGGGCCGCGGAGACCCAGTACTTC; CDR3: CASSPQGAAETQYF; size: once; V: TRBV7-3; J: TRBJ2-5; D: TRBD1
DNA: TGCAGTGCTAGAGCCCCTGACAGGACCTACGAGCAGTACTTC; CDR3: CSARAPDRTYEQYF; size: many; V: TRBV20-1; J: TRBJ2-7; D: -
DNA: TGTGCCAGCAGCTTATCGGCACAGGGGGCCGACTACAATGAGCAGTTCTTC; CDR3: CASSLSAQGADYNEQFF; size: -; V: TRBV7-8; J: TRBJ2-1; D: TRBD1
DNA: TGTGCCACCAGTGTGGGGCTAGATACGCAGTATTTT; CDR3: CATSVGLDTQYF; size: few; V: TRBV24-1; J: TRBJ2-3; D: -